This TCR beta chain stems from a study of blood T cell repertoires in COVID-19. Study information: The origin of the acute and convalescent COVID-19 samples was the United States, Italy and Spain. Sources were T cells, B-cell-depleted T cells, or PBMCs; the material itself was cDNA or gDNA.

This clone was picked up many times. As originally analysed: The assay estimated nucleated cells by amplifying reference gene primers. The method was immunoSEQ multiplex PCR; TCRdb's version includes in-frame clones alone and lacks a portion of them. Clone size and V and J calls were adopted from that table, with D and trimming inferred from the DNA. This sample has over 70,000 clones; 65% to 85% occur once, and the top ten carry roughly 15%. The CDR3 has 14 amino acids. J gave up 6 bases and V 3 bases, and 8 bases lay outside the gene matches. CDR1 SEHNR and CDR2 FQNEAQ come from the germline V gene (reference sequence).

This clonotype was sampled from a man aged 65 to 85 with active or convalescent COVID-19. V and J are TRBV7-9 and TRBJ2-7, with 7 positions matching TRBD2. Sequenced sample: peripheral blood. In DNA form, the CDR3 reads TGTGCCAGCAGCTTCAAGGGGTTAGCGGGCGAGCAGTACTTC. It codes for CASSFKGLAGEQYF.